This T cell receptor (beta chain) was identified during a study of T cell responses to AZD1222 COVID-19 vaccine. The method was immunoSEQ multiplex PCR; TCRdb's version includes in-frame clones alone and lacks a portion of them. Of tens of thousands of clones in the sample, 70% to 85% were seen once. The CDR3 has 15 amino acids. Trimming took off 4 bases at V and 8 bases at J, with 15 bases between the two ends. CDR1 and CDR2 (germline): SGHTA, FQGNSA. This TCR came from an adult in good health. Sequencing was performed on peripheral blood, taken on day 0 of AZD1222 vaccination. This chain links TRBV7-2 with TRBJ1-6; D unclear. CDR3 in DNA: TGTGCCAGCAGCTACGGACTTATTTTCGATTCACCCCTCCACTTT. This translates into CASSYGLIFDSPLHF.